The 24 T cell receptor beta chains presented below share a single source sample, sequenced in a study of patients with pleural tuberculosis. TCRdb independently ran MiXCR on the reads; one entry per CDR3 protein. The sample carries nearly 30,000 distinct CDR3 sequences, over 15% recorded once. Sequences were obtained from peripheral blood. The receptors derive from a human donor with pleural tuberculosis.

This chain uses TRBV20-1 with TRBJ2-3; 7 positions match TRBD1. The CDR3 length is 13 residues. CDR1 DFQATT and CDR2 SNEGSKA come from the germline V gene (reference sequence). The CDR3 sequence is CSAVTGSTDTQYF. CDR3 coding DNA: TGCAGCGCTGTGACAGGGAGCACAGATACGCAGTATTTT.

Worth noting for this clonotype: A read error may account for a junction end that differs from germline. The rearrangement joins TRBV3-1 to TRBJ2-5, with unresolved D. Germline-derived CDR1 and CDR2 are LGHDT and YNNKEL (reference sequence). CDR3 length equals 13 residues. The CDR3 is CASRQLQSETRYF. DNA of the CDR3: TGTGCCAGCAGACAGTTACAGTCAGAGACCCGGTACTTC.

This clonotype was seen at least ten times. The chain employs TRBV12-3 or TRBV12-4 and TRBJ1-5; 8 nucleotides agree with TRBD1. The V segment lost 3 bases and the J segment 7 bases; nucleotides outside the gene matches: 5. The CDR3 is 14 residues long. The CDR3 region is CASSFSGGGQPQHF. The CDR3 DNA reads as TGTGCCAGCAGTTTCTCAGGGGGCGGGCAGCCCCAGCATTTT.

This clonotype was picked up one time. A single base separates this from a much larger clone, so it may be a read error. The chain combines TRBV11-2 with TRBJ2-3; unclear D gene. The CDR3 is 14 amino acids. The V gene's germline CDR1 is SGHAT and CDR2 FQNNGV. CDR3 amino acids: CAGSPPSSTDTQYF. The CDR3 bases are TGTGCCGGCAGCCCCCCGTCCAGCACAGATACGCAGTATTTT.

Comment on this clonotype: A much bigger clone sits one base away, suggesting this may be a read error. This CDR3 fails to terminate in the conserved phenylalanine or tryptophan, so it likely reflects a read error. This rearrangement joins TRBV7-9 to TRBJ1-1; D unresolved. Germline CDR1 is SEHNR and CDR2 is FQNEAQ (reference sequence). CDR3 size: 13 residues. CDR3 amino acids: CAGSFYQNTEAFL. CDR3 bases: TGTGCCGGCAGCTTTTACCAGAACACTGAAGCTTTCCTT.

On this clonotype: The conserved closing phenylalanine or tryptophan is absent in this CDR3, likely reflecting a read error. The chain uses TRBV10-3 and TRBJ1-1; D gene uncertain. Germline V gene data show CDR1 as ENHRY and CDR2 as SYGVKD. The CDR3 extends over 14 amino acids. Between the trimmed V and J ends, which lost 6 bases and 1 base, there was a span of 12 bases. The CDR3 DNA reads TGTGCCATCAGAGCGGGGTTACAGAACACTGAAGCTTTCTTA. As protein: CAIRAGLQNTEAFL.

Comments on this clonotype: This may be a read error: a much more frequent sequence differs by one nucleotide. The chain couples TRBV29-1 to TRBJ2-7; 10 bases are shared with TRBD1. Germline-derived CDR1 and CDR2 are SQVTM and ANQGSEA. This CDR3 region has 14 residues. V gave up 7 bases and J gave up 5 bases; unmatched junction bases: 11. The CDR3 loop is CSAVRDRGKHEQYF. The CDR3 DNA sequence: TGCAGCGCTGTCCGGGACAGGGGAAAACACGAGCAGTACTTC.

In its sample, this clonotype was seen many times. This chain links TRBV27 with TRBJ2-7; 8 bases map to TRBD1. The germline V gene has CDR1 MNHEY and CDR2 SMNVEV (reference sequence). After removal of 6 bases from V and 3 bases from J, the junction contained 7 bases not matched to a gene. CDR3 length: 14 amino acids. The CDR3 nucleotides read TGTGCCAGCAGCGAGGACAGGGTCAACTACGAGCAGTACTTC. This sequence encodes CASSEDRVNYEQYF.

The gene calls are TRBV9 and TRBJ2-5, with 9 bases matching TRBD1. The CDR3 spans 15 residues. In germline, CDR1 is SGDLS, CDR2 YYNGEE. The junction had 1 base not matched to a gene; V was cut back by 0 bases and J by 1 base. CDR3: CASSVGGQGQETQYF. The CDR3 nucleotides read TGTGCCAGCAGCGTAGGGGGACAGGGCCAAGAGACCCAGTACTTC.

This clonotype was counted many times. J is TRBJ2-5 and V is TRBV19, with 8 bases fitting TRBD2. Germline V lookup: CDR1 LNHDA, CDR2 SQIVND (reference sequence). This CDR3 is 16 amino acids long. V trimming: 1 base; J trimming: 1 base; junction bases outside the gene matches: 5. The CDR3 DNA sequence: TGTGCCAGTAGTATAGTAGCGGGATTACCCCAAGAGACCCAGTACTTC. This translates into CASSIVAGLPQETQYF.

This clonotype occurred many times. The V gene is TRBV7-2, the J gene TRBJ2-5; D not certain. V gave up 4 bases and J gave up 5 bases, with 11 bases separating them. Germline V lookup: CDR1 SGHTA, CDR2 FQGNSA. The CDR3 consists of 13 residues. The CDR3 DNA reads as TGTGCCAGCAGCTCGACCCACGGGGAGACCCAGTACTTC. This codes for CASSSTHGETQYF. The complete variable domain, with remaining parts taken from reference TRBV7-2 and TRBJ2-5, reads GAGVSQSPSNKVTEKGKDVELRCDPISGHTALYWYRQSLGQGLEFLIYFQGNSAPDKSGLPSDRFSAERTGGSVSTLTIQRTQQEDSAVYLCASSSTHGETQYFGPGTRLLVL.

This clonotype has a count of ten or more. This rearrangement joins TRBV11-2 to TRBJ1-1; unclear D gene. Germline loops: CDR1 SGHAT, CDR2 FQNNGV. This CDR3 comprises 10 residues. The ends were cut back, 2 bases at V and 8 bases at J, with 3 bases in the middle. In DNA form, the CDR3 reads TGTGCCAGCAGCTTATACGAAGCTTTCTTT. Translated: CASSLYEAFF.

This clonotype occurred many times. The chain has TRBV9 and TRBJ1-2; unclear D gene. The V end was cut by 3 bases, the J end by 0 bases, with 6 bases between. The length of the CDR3 is 13 residues. Germline lookup yields CDR1 SGDLS and CDR2 YYNGEE. The CDR3 region has the DNA TGTGCCAGCAGCGCAGGAGCTAACTATGGCTACACCTTC. Amino acid sequence: CASSAGANYGYTF. Using reference TRBV9 and TRBJ1-2 for the parts outside the CDR3, the full variable domain is DSGVTQTPKHLITATGQRVTLRCSPRSGDLSVYWYQQSLDQGLQFLIQYYNGEERAKGNILERFSAQQFPDLHSELNLSSLELGDSALYFCASSAGANYGYTFGSGTRLTVV.

This clonotype occurred once. A much larger clone lies one base from this, so it may be a read error. V gene TRBV11-2 combines with J gene TRBJ2-5, with 9 bases lining up with TRBD1. Germline V gene data show CDR1 as SGHAT and CDR2 as FQNNGV. The CDR3 is 17 amino acids. J lost 7 bases, V lost 0 bases, and 12 bases had no gene match. CDR3 bases: TGTGCCAGCAGCTTAGACTTAGGACAGGGGTCGATCGGGACCCAGTACTTC. Translated, it gives CASSLDLGQGSIGTQYF.

This sequence joins TRBV30 and TRBJ1-5; no definite D call. This CDR3 is built from 12 residues. The V gene lost 5 bases and the J gene lost 4 bases, with 9 bases spanning the gap. Germline CDR1 GTSNPN, CDR2 SVGIG (reference sequence). The DNA of the CDR3 is TGTGCCTGGTCGGTGACGAATCAGCCCCAGCATTTT. As protein: CAWSVTNQPQHF. The complete variable domain, with remaining parts taken from reference TRBV30 and TRBJ1-5, reads SQTIHQWPATLVQPVGSPLSLECTVEGTSNPNLYWYRQAAGRGLQLLFYSVGIGQISSEVPQNLSASRPQDRQFILSSKKLLLSDSGFYLCAWSVTNQPQHFGDGTRLSIL.

This clonotype was counted ten times or more. One junction end disagrees with the germline gene, perhaps due to a read error. This chain links TRBV3-1 with TRBJ1-6, with D uncertain. The CDR3 runs 17 residues. Per germline, CDR1 LGHDT and CDR2 YNNKEL (reference sequence). CDR3 sequence: CASSQGRRSSYNSPLHF. The CDR3 DNA reads TGTGCCAGCAGTCAAGGACGGAGGAGCTCCTATAATTCACCCCTCCACTTT.

A remark on this clonotype: Given a much more abundant clone one base away, this may be a read error. This sequence joins TRBV6-1 and TRBJ2-7; D is tentatively TRBD1 or TRBD2 (5 bases each). Trimming removed 6 bases at V and 0 bases at J, with 15 bases between. Germline CDR1 is MNHNS and CDR2 is SASEGT. The CDR3 spans 15 residues. CDR3 loop: CASSGAQDLSYEQYF. The CDR3, as DNA: TGTGCCAGCAGCGGGGCCCAGGACCTCTCCTACGAGCAGTACTTC.

The J gene is TRBJ1-1, the V gene TRBV20-1; D is ambiguous. Per germline, CDR1 DFQATT and CDR2 SNEGSKA (reference sequence). The length of the CDR3 is 12 residues. V shed 0 bases and J shed 6 bases, with 8 bases lying between them. The CDR3 region is CSAREDVAEAFF. The CDR3, as DNA: TGCAGTGCTAGAGAGGATGTGGCTGAAGCTTTCTTT.

Many counts were recorded for this clonotype. The rearrangement uses TRBV7-3 and TRBJ2-3; TRBD2 agrees at 8 bases. V shed 0 bases, J shed 4 bases, and the junction held 9 bases outside the gene matches. This CDR3 region has 17 residues. The germline CDR1 and CDR2 sequences are SGHTA and FQGTGA. The CDR3 region has the DNA TGTGCCAGCAGCTTAACTTCAACGGGGGGGCCCCCAGATACGCAGTATTTT. Translated: CASSLTSTGGPPDTQYF.

This clonotype was observed many times. The chain employs TRBV7-2 and TRBJ1-6, with D hard to call. V dropped 3 bases and J dropped 4 bases, with 13 bases sitting between them. Germline V gives CDR1 SGHTA, CDR2 FQGNSA. The CDR3 runs to 16 residues. The CDR3 is CASSFGGVLYNSPLHF. CDR3 coding DNA: TGTGCCAGCAGCTTTGGTGGAGTCTTGTATAATTCACCCCTCCACTTT.

This clonotype has ten or more counts. The V call is TRBV4-1, the J call TRBJ2-2; a weak D match, TRBD2 (6 bases). Trimming pared 3 bases from V and 5 bases from J, leaving 16 bases between. Germline loops: CDR1 MGHRA, CDR2 YSYEKL. The length of the CDR3 is 16 residues. The DNA of the CDR3 is TGCGCCAGCAGCCACTATACGGGGACTGCAACCGGGGAGCTGTTTTTT. Protein: CASSHYTGTATGELFF.

This clonotype was counted at least ten times. This rearrangement joins TRBV5-4 to TRBJ2-7, with D tentatively TRBD2 (6 bases). This CDR3 contains 14 residues. The V gene lost 4 bases and the J gene lost 1 base, with 12 bases spanning the gap. The germline gives CDR1 SGHNT, CDR2 YYREEE (reference sequence). The CDR3 bases are TGTGCCAGCAGCCAGGGAGGCGGATCCTACGAGCAGTACTTC. Amino acids: CASSQGGGSYEQYF.

This clonotype showed up many times. The V gene is TRBV7-9, the J gene TRBJ1-6; no definite D call. Trimming removed 8 bases from V and 5 bases from J, with 10 bases in between. The CDR3 contains 13 residues. The germline V gene has CDR1 SEHNR and CDR2 FQNEAQ (reference sequence). CDR3 coding DNA: TGTGCCAGCCTGTCGGCGGATAATTCACCCCTCCACTTT. Translation gives CASLSADNSPLHF.

This clonotype was counted ten times or more. V gene TRBV12-3 or TRBV12-4 combines with J gene TRBJ1-1; D is undetermined. Trimming stripped 7 bases from V and 2 bases from J, with 11 bases between. The CDR3 is 13 residues long. CDR3: CASKRTENTEAFF. CDR3 coding DNA: TGTGCCAGCAAAAGGACGGAAAACACTGAAGCTTTCTTT.